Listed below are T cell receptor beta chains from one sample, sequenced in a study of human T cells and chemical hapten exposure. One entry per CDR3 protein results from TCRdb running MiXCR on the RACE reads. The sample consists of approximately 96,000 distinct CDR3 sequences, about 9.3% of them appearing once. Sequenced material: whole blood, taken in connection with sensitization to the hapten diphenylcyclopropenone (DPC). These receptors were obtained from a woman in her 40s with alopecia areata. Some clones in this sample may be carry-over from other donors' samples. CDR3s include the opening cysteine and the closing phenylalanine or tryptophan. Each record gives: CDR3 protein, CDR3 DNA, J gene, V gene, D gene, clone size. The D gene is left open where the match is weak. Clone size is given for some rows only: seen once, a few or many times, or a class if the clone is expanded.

cdr3_aa: CASGGDANEQFF; cdr3_nt: TGTGCCAGCGGGGGGGACGCCAATGAGCAGTTCTTC; j_call: TRBJ2-1; v_call: TRBV7-9; d_call: TRBD2; clone_size: many
cdr3_aa: CASSPNTGEQYF; cdr3_nt: TGTGCCAGCAGTCCCAACACGGGCGAGCAGTACTTC; j_call: TRBJ2-7; v_call: TRBV2; d_call: NA; clone_size: few
cdr3_aa: CASAYNSNQPQHF; cdr3_nt: TGTGCCAGCGCCTACAATAGCAATCAGCCCCAGCATTTT; j_call: TRBJ1-5; v_call: TRBV6-5; d_call: NA; clone_size: many
cdr3_aa: CASSGRTSGNYEQYF; cdr3_nt: TGTGCCAGCAGCGGACGGACTAGCGGAAACTACGAGCAGTACTTC; j_call: TRBJ2-7; v_call: TRBV5-4; d_call: TRBD2; clone_size: few
cdr3_aa: CASSRRDNSYEQYF; cdr3_nt: TGTGCCAGCAGCCGCCGGGACAACTCCTACGAGCAGTACTTC; j_call: TRBJ2-7; v_call: TRBV7-9; d_call: NA; clone_size: many
cdr3_aa: CASSPSGRINYGYTF; cdr3_nt: TGTGCCAGCAGCCCATCCGGACGGATTAACTATGGCTACACCTTC; j_call: TRBJ1-2; v_call: TRBV7-2; d_call: NA; clone_size: NA
cdr3_aa: CAWSGSNQPQHF; cdr3_nt: TGTGCCTGGAGTGGGAGCAATCAGCCCCAGCATTTT; j_call: TRBJ1-5; v_call: TRBV30; d_call: NA; clone_size: NA
cdr3_aa: CSVDGTTGTEAFF; cdr3_nt: TGCAGCGTTGACGGGACAACGGGCACTGAAGCTTTCTTT; j_call: TRBJ1-1; v_call: TRBV29-1; d_call: NA; clone_size: few
cdr3_aa: CASSLVEGARETQYF; cdr3_nt: TGTGCCAGCAGCTTAGTGGAGGGGGCCCGAGAGACCCAGTACTTC; j_call: TRBJ2-5; v_call: TRBV7-2; d_call: NA; clone_size: few
cdr3_aa: CASSPDRGRGGELFF; cdr3_nt: TGTGCCAGCAGCCCCGACAGGGGGCGAGGTGGGGAGCTGTTTTTT; j_call: TRBJ2-2; v_call: TRBV7-3; d_call: TRBD1; clone_size: few
cdr3_aa: CASSQGLGRELFF; cdr3_nt: TGCGCCAGCAGCCAAGGACTAGGACGGGAGCTGTTTTTT; j_call: TRBJ2-2; v_call: TRBV5-1; d_call: TRBD2; clone_size: NA
cdr3_aa: CASSLSVQGDGYTF; cdr3_nt: TGCGCCAGCAGCTTGTCCGTGCAGGGGGATGGCTACACCTTC; j_call: TRBJ1-2; v_call: TRBV5-1; d_call: TRBD1; clone_size: many
cdr3_aa: CASSQDSGSTGWAFF; cdr3_nt: TGCGCCAGCAGCCAAGATTCGGGGTCGACAGGGTGGGCTTTCTTT; j_call: TRBJ1-1; v_call: TRBV4-3; d_call: TRBD1; clone_size: NA
cdr3_aa: CASSVDQSTDTQYF; cdr3_nt: TGTGCCAGCAGCGTAGACCAAAGCACAGATACGCAGTATTTT; j_call: TRBJ2-3; v_call: TRBV9; d_call: NA; clone_size: few
cdr3_aa: CASSSGVSETQYF; cdr3_nt: TGCGCCAGCAGCTCAGGGGTTTCGGAGACCCAGTACTTC; j_call: TRBJ2-5; v_call: TRBV5-1; d_call: NA; clone_size: few
cdr3_aa: CASSFVDANTGELFF; cdr3_nt: TGTGCCAGCAGCTTTGTTGACGCGAACACCGGGGAGCTGTTTTTT; j_call: TRBJ2-2; v_call: TRBV5-6; d_call: NA; clone_size: many
cdr3_aa: CASSVEGGPETQYF; cdr3_nt: TGTGCCAGCAGCGTAGAAGGAGGGCCGGAGACCCAGTACTTC; j_call: TRBJ2-5; v_call: TRBV9; d_call: NA; clone_size: NA
cdr3_aa: CASSLSHTEAFF; cdr3_nt: TGTGCCAGCTCACTGTCACACACTGAAGCTTTCTTT; j_call: TRBJ1-1; v_call: TRBV18; d_call: NA; clone_size: NA
cdr3_aa: CAWSYMKNTEAFF; cdr3_nt: TGTGCCTGGAGTTACATGAAGAACACTGAAGCTTTCTTT; j_call: TRBJ1-1; v_call: TRBV30; d_call: NA; clone_size: NA
cdr3_aa: CASSSLAQETQYF; cdr3_nt: TGTGCCAGCAGCTCGCTAGCTCAAGAGACCCAGTACTTC; j_call: TRBJ2-5; v_call: TRBV7-2; d_call: NA; clone_size: once
cdr3_aa: CASSQAKGTYGYTF; cdr3_nt: TGTGCCAGCAGCCAAGCGAAGGGAACGTACGGCTACACCTTC; j_call: TRBJ1-2; v_call: TRBV4-2; d_call: NA; clone_size: many
cdr3_aa: CSWEATNQETQYF; cdr3_nt: TGCAGTTGGGAGGCGACGAACCAAGAGACCCAGTACTTC; j_call: TRBJ2-5; v_call: TRBV20-1; d_call: NA; clone_size: NA
cdr3_aa: CASSQSTSGYNEQFF; cdr3_nt: TGTGCCAGCAGCCAATCGACTAGCGGCTACAATGAGCAGTTCTTC; j_call: TRBJ2-1; v_call: TRBV4-2; d_call: TRBD2; clone_size: few
cdr3_aa: CAISEPLGTANTGELFF; cdr3_nt: TGTGCCATCAGTGAGCCTCTCGGGACGGCGAACACCGGGGAGCTGTTTTTT; j_call: TRBJ2-2; v_call: TRBV10-3; d_call: NA; clone_size: NA
cdr3_aa: CASSSTDTQYF; cdr3_nt: TGTGCCAGCAGCTCCACAGATACGCAGTATTTT; j_call: TRBJ2-3; v_call: TRBV7-2; d_call: NA; clone_size: many
cdr3_aa: CASSLTGYGTDTQYF; cdr3_nt: TGTGCCAGCAGCCTAACAGGGTATGGCACAGATACGCAGTATTTT; j_call: TRBJ2-3; v_call: TRBV5-5; d_call: NA; clone_size: NA
cdr3_aa: CASTTSGTGLQGYTF; cdr3_nt: TGTGCCAGCACCACGAGCGGGACAGGGCTTCAGGGCTACACCTTC; j_call: TRBJ1-2; v_call: TRBV9; d_call: TRBD1; clone_size: NA
cdr3_aa: CASSLKRANTGELFF; cdr3_nt: TGTGCCAGCAGCTTGAAGCGGGCGAACACCGGGGAGCTGTTTTTT; j_call: TRBJ2-2; v_call: TRBV7-2; d_call: NA; clone_size: many
cdr3_aa: CASGRDRGGELFF; cdr3_nt: TGTGCCAGCGGCCGGGACAGGGGAGGGGAGCTGTTTTTT; j_call: TRBJ2-2; v_call: TRBV6-2/TRBV6-3; d_call: TRBD1; clone_size: many
cdr3_aa: CASSQDISATQYF; cdr3_nt: TGTGCCAGCAGCCAAGACATTTCGGCGACCCAGTACTTC; j_call: TRBJ2-5; v_call: TRBV3-1; d_call: NA; clone_size: few
cdr3_aa: CASSQGGGGNQPQHF; cdr3_nt: TGTGCCAGCAGCCAAGGGGGCGGAGGCAATCAGCCCCAGCATTTT; j_call: TRBJ1-5; v_call: TRBV28; d_call: TRBD1; clone_size: NA
cdr3_aa: CASISPGNTIYF; cdr3_nt: TGTGCCAGCATATCTCCTGGAAACACCATATATTTT; j_call: TRBJ1-3; v_call: TRBV6-5; d_call: NA; clone_size: NA
cdr3_aa: CASSQDLTSGSTDTQYF; cdr3_nt: TGTGCCAGCAGCCAAGATCTCACTAGCGGGAGCACAGATACGCAGTATTTT; j_call: TRBJ2-3; v_call: TRBV14; d_call: TRBD2; clone_size: few
cdr3_aa: CASSLGGASTDTQYF; cdr3_nt: TGTGCCAGCAGTCTGGGGGGGGCGAGCACAGATACGCAGTATTTT; j_call: TRBJ2-3; v_call: TRBV28; d_call: NA; clone_size: NA
cdr3_aa: CASSYVTGVKGEQFF; cdr3_nt: TGTGCCAGCAGTTACGTAACAGGGGTTAAGGGTGAGCAGTTCTTC; j_call: TRBJ2-1; v_call: TRBV6-2/TRBV6-3; d_call: TRBD1; clone_size: many
cdr3_aa: CASSYASAFAGLSYEQYF; cdr3_nt: TGTGCCAGCAGTTACGCCTCGGCGTTCGCGGGACTCTCCTACGAGCAGTACTTC; j_call: TRBJ2-7; v_call: TRBV6-6; d_call: NA; clone_size: few
cdr3_aa: CASSPTVSADTQYF; cdr3_nt: TGTGCCAGCTCACCAACTGTTTCCGCAGATACGCAGTATTTT; j_call: TRBJ2-3; v_call: TRBV18; d_call: NA; clone_size: many
cdr3_aa: CASTVTGELFF; cdr3_nt: TGTGCCAGCACGGTGACCGGGGAGCTGTTTTTT; j_call: TRBJ2-2; v_call: TRBV6-1; d_call: NA; clone_size: NA
cdr3_aa: CASSPGGRGTGELFF; cdr3_nt: TGTGCCAGCAGCCCGGGCGGGAGAGGGACCGGGGAGCTGTTTTTT; j_call: TRBJ2-2; v_call: TRBV9; d_call: TRBD2; clone_size: NA
cdr3_aa: CASSLDGNQPQHF; cdr3_nt: TGTGCCAGCAGCTTGGATGGTAATCAGCCCCAGCATTTT; j_call: TRBJ1-5; v_call: TRBV5-8; d_call: NA; clone_size: few
cdr3_aa: CASSTRDRERSYEQYF; cdr3_nt: TGTGCCAGCAGTACCAGGGATCGGGAGAGGTCCTACGAGCAGTACTTC; j_call: TRBJ2-7; v_call: TRBV12-3/TRBV12-4; d_call: NA; clone_size: few
cdr3_aa: CAWNRGIAGPGANVLTF; cdr3_nt: TGTGCCTGGAACCGGGGCATTGCCGGCCCTGGGGCCAACGTCCTGACTTTC; j_call: TRBJ2-6; v_call: TRBV30; d_call: NA; clone_size: many
cdr3_aa: CASYEGERVF; cdr3_nt: TGTGCCAGCTATGAGGGAGAGAGGGTCTTC; j_call: TRBJ2-1; v_call: TRBV21-1; d_call: NA; clone_size: NA